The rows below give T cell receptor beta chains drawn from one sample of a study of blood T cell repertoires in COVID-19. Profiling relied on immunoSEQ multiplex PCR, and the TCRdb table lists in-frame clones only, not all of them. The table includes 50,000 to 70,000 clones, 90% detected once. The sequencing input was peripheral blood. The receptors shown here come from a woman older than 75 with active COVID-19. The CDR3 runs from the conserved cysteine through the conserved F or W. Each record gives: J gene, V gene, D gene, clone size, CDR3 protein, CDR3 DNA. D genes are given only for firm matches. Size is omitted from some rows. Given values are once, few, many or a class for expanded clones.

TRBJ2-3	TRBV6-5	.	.	CASRVRRDSTDTQYF	TGTGCCAGCAGAGTTCGACGGGATAGCACAGATACGCAGTATTTT
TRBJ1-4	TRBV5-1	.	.	CASSFGGGDEKLFF	TGCGCCAGCAGCTTCGGGGGTGGGGATGAAAAACTGTTTTTT
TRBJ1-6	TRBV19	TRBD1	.	CASTPGTENSPLHF	TGTGCCAGTACCCCCGGGACAGAGAATTCACCCCTCCACTTT
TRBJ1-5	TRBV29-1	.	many	CSVDGGNNQPQHF	TGCAGCGTTGACGGCGGGAACAATCAGCCCCAGCATTTT
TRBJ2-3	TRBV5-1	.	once	CASSSIGRRNTDTQYF	TGCGCCAGCAGCTCTATCGGTCGGCGGAACACAGATACGCAGTATTTT
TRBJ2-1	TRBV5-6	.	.	CASSWGTPALYNEQFF	TGTGCCAGCAGCTGGGGCACGCCTGCCCTCTACAATGAGCAGTTCTTC
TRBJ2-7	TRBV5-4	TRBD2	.	CASSPGTSGRASYEQYF	TGTGCCAGCAGCCCCGGGACTAGCGGGAGGGCCTCCTACGAGCAGTACTTC
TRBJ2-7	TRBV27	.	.	CASSFAGSYEQYF	TGTGCCAGCAGTTTCGCGGGGAGCTACGAGCAGTACTTC
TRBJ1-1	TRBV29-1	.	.	CSVDLGASRRTEAFF	TGCAGCGTTGATTTGGGGGCGAGTCGGAGGACTGAAGCTTTCTTT
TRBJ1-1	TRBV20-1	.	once	CSASSGQRLAEAFF	TGCAGTGCTAGTTCAGGACAGCGCCTCGCTGAAGCTTTCTTT
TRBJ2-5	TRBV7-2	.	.	CASSLVIGETQYF	TGTGCCAGCAGCTTAGTCATCGGGGAGACCCAGTACTTC
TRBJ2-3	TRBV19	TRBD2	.	CASSIGLAGVTDTQYF	TGTGCCAGTAGTATAGGACTAGCGGGAGTCACAGATACGCAGTATTTT
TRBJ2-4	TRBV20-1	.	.	CSASEDGLLADIQYF	TGCAGTGCTAGTGAAGACGGACTCCTTGCGGACATTCAGTACTTC
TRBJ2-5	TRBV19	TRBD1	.	CASSVQGRETQYF	TGTGCCAGTAGTGTACAGGGGCGAGAGACCCAGTACTTC
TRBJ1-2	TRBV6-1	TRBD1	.	CASSEAPTGAGEGYTF	TGTGCCAGCAGTGAAGCCCCGACAGGGGCAGGGGAGGGCTACACCTTC
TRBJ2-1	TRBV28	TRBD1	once	CASSFWDRVPYNEQFF	TGTGCCAGCAGTTTTTGGGACAGGGTTCCCTACAATGAGCAGTTCTTC
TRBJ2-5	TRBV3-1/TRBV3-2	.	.	CASSQGGLPKETQYF	TGTGCCAGCAGCCAAGGTGGGCTACCCAAAGAGACCCAGTACTTC
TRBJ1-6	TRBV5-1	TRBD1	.	CASSLRTGGSSPLHF	TGCGCCAGCAGCTTGAGGACAGGGGGAAGTTCACCCCTCCACTTT
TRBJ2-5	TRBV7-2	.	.	CASSSDGLSQETQYF	TGTGCCAGCAGCTCCGACGGACTCTCCCAAGAGACCCAGTACTTC
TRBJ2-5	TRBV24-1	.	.	CATSDRLSGETQYF	TGTGCCACCAGTGATCGACTATCGGGGGAGACCCAGTACTTC
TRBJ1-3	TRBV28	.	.	CASSLSGVSGNTIYF	TGTGCCAGCAGTTTATCAGGGGTATCTGGAAACACCATATATTTT
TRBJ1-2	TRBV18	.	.	CASSPPGNYGYTF	TGTGCCAGCTCACCGCCAGGGAATTATGGCTACACCTTC
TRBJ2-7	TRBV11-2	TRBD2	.	CASGLRTSGNYEQYF	TGTGCCAGCGGGCTAAGGACTAGCGGCAACTACGAGCAGTACTTC
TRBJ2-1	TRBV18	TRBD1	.	CASSPVQGRYNEQFF	TGTGCCAGCTCACCTGTACAGGGGCGATACAATGAGCAGTTCTTC
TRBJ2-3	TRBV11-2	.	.	CASSLRFTDTQYF	TGTGCCAGCAGCTTGCGGTTCACAGATACGCAGTATTTT
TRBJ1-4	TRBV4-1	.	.	CASSAAAYNEKLFF	TGCGCCAGCAGCGCGGCAGCCTATAATGAAAAACTGTTTTTT
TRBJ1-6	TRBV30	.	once	CAWSWRNGGGSPLHF	TGTGCCTGGAGTTGGAGAAATGGGGGGGGTTCACCCCTCCACTTT
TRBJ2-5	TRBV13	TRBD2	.	CASSTGTSGRADETQYF	TGTGCCAGCAGCACAGGGACTAGCGGGAGGGCCGATGAGACCCAGTACTTC
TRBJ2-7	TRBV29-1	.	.	CSVVISGGTYEQYF	TGCAGCGTTGTGATCTCCGGCGGCACCTACGAGCAGTACTTC
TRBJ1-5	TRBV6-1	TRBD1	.	CASSVPGQGYNQPQHF	TGTGCCAGCAGTGTACCGGGACAGGGATACAATCAGCCCCAGCATTTT
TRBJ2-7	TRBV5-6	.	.	CASSLEEAEQYF	TGTGCCAGCAGCTTGGAAGAGGCCGAGCAGTACTTC
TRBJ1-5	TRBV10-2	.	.	CASSVVGRNQPQHF	TGCGCCAGCAGTGTTGTGGGGCGAAATCAGCCCCAGCATTTT
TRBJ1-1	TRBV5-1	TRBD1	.	CASSLAGQGSVAFF	TGCGCCAGCAGCTTGGCCGGACAGGGTTCGGTAGCTTTCTTT
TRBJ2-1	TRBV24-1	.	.	CATSDFSGRSNEQFF	TGTGCCACCAGTGACTTTAGCGGTCGGTCCAATGAGCAGTTCTTC
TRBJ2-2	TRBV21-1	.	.	CASIPTGGNTGELFF	TGTGCCAGCATCCCGACAGGGGGGAACACCGGGGAGCTGTTTTTT
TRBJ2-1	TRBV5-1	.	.	CASSLLAGNNEQFF	TGCGCCAGCAGCCTCCTAGCCGGGAACAATGAGCAGTTCTTC
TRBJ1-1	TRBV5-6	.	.	CASSFARGNTEAFF	TGTGCCAGCAGCTTTGCTAGGGGGAACACTGAAGCTTTCTTT
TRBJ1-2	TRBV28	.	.	CASSLRYDGYTF	TGTGCCAGCAGTTTACGGTACGATGGCTACACCTTC
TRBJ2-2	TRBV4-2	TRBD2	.	CASSPQGTSRIPNTGELFF	TGTGCCAGCAGCCCCCAAGGGACTAGCAGGATACCTAACACCGGGGAGCTGTTTTTT
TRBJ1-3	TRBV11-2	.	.	CASSLDWGDGNTIYF	TGTGCCAGCAGCTTAGATTGGGGGGATGGAAACACCATATATTTT
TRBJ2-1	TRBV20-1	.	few	CSAKINEQFF	TGCAGTGCTAAAATAAATGAGCAGTTCTTC
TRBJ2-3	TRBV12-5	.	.	CASGLVPGGANTDTQYF	TGTGCTAGTGGTTTGGTCCCGGGTGGGGCTAACACAGATACGCAGTATTTT
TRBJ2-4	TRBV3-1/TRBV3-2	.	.	CASSPPGNFKNIQYF	TGTGCCAGCAGCCCACCGGGGAACTTCAAAAACATTCAGTACTTC
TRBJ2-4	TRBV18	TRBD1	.	CASSPDRDAKNIQYF	TGTGCCAGCTCACCGGACAGGGATGCCAAAAACATTCAGTACTTC
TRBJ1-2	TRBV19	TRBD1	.	CASRGQGRGYGYTF	TGTGCCTCCAGAGGACAGGGAAGGGGATATGGCTACACCTTC
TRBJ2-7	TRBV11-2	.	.	CASSPGASEQYF	TGTGCCAGCAGCCCTGGAGCCTCCGAGCAGTACTTC